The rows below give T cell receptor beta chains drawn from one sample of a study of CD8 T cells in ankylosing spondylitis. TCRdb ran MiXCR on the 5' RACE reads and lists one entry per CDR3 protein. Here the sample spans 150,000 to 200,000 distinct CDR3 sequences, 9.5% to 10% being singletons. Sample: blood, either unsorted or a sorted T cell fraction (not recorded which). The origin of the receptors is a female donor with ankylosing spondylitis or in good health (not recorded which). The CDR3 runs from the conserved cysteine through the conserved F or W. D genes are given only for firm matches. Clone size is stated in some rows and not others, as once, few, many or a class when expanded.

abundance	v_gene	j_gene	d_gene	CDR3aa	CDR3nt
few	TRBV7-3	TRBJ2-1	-	CASSFGGPEYNEQFF	TGTGCCAGCAGCTTCGGGGGGCCGGAGTACAATGAGCAGTTCTTC
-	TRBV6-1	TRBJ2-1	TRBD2	CASSEARLAGVLYNEQFF	TGTGCCAGCAGTGAAGCGCGGTTAGCGGGAGTGCTCTACAATGAGCAGTTCTTC
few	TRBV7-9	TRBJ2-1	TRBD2	CASSTPEVAGTYNEQFF	TGTGCCAGCAGCACCCCAGAGGTAGCGGGGACCTACAATGAGCAGTTCTTC
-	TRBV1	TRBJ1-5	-	CTDRLVGPIQPQHF	TGCACCGACAGATTGGTTGGGCCCATACAGCCCCAGCATTTT
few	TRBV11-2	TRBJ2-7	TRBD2	CASSPPPGTTSYEQYF	TGTGCCAGCAGCCCTCCCCCAGGGACTACTTCCTACGAGCAGTACTTC
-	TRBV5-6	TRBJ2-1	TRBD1	CASSGRDRTYNEQFF	TGTGCCAGCAGCGGCCGGGACAGAACCTACAATGAGCAGTTCTTC
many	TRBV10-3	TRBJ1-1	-	CAISESGNTEAFF	TGTGCCATCAGTGAGTCAGGAAACACTGAAGCTTTCTTT
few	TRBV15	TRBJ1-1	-	CATSSGGDTEAFF	TGTGCCACCAGCAGCGGGGGAGACACTGAAGCTTTCTTT
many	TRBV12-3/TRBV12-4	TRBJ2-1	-	CASSLVGEQFF	TGTGCCAGCAGCTTAGTAGGTGAGCAGTTCTTC
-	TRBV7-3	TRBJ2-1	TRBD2	CASSLPAAGGEQFF	TGTGCCAGCAGCTTACCAGCGGCGGGGGGGGAGCAGTTCTTC
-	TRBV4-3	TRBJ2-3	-	CASSQDLSGSSTDTQYF	TGCGCCAGCAGCCAAGATCTGAGCGGGTCTAGCACAGATACGCAGTATTTT
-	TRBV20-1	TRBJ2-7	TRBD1	CSADRGYLYEQYF	TGCAGTGCTGACAGGGGATACCTCTACGAGCAGTACTTC
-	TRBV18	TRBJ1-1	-	CASSDRGGNTEAFF	TGTGCCAGCTCAGACCGGGGTGGGAACACTGAAGCTTTCTTT
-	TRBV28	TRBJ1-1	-	CASSRENTEAFF	TGTGCCAGCAGTAGGGAGAACACTGAAGCTTTCTTT
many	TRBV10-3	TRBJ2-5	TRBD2	CAISESRTSGEETQYF	TGTGCCATCAGTGAGTCTAGGACTAGCGGCGAAGAGACCCAGTACTTC
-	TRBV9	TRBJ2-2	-	CASSVVEGELFF	TGTGCCAGCAGCGTAGTGGAGGGGGAGCTGTTTTTT
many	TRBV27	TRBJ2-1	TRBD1	CASSYGQGYNEQFF	TGTGCCAGCAGTTATGGACAGGGTTACAATGAGCAGTTCTTC
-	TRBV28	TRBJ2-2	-	CASDKNTGELFF	TGTGCCAGCGACAAGAACACCGGGGAGCTGTTTTTT
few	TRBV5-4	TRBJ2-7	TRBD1	CASSSFGRTFGQVNAYEQYF	TGTGCCAGCAGCTCGTTTGGGCGAACCTTCGGACAGGTTAATGCGTACGAGCAGTACTTC
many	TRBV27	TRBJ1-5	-	CASAGVNQPQHF	TGTGCCAGCGCGGGGGTAAATCAGCCCCAGCATTTT
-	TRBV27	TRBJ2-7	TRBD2	CASRPGLAPPGEQYF	TGTGCCAGCAGGCCGGGACTAGCGCCACCGGGGGAGCAGTACTTC
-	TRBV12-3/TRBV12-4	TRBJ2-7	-	CASSRGTEYYEQYF	TGTGCCAGCAGCCGCGGGACGGAATACTACGAGCAGTACTTC
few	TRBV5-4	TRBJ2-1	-	CASSAGGSEQFF	TGTGCCAGCAGCGCAGGAGGTAGTGAGCAGTTCTTC
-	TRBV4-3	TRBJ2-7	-	CASSQDRGQDEQYF	TGCGCCAGCAGCCAAGATCGGGGTCAGGACGAGCAGTACTTC
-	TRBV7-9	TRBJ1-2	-	CASSGDSPYGYTF	TGTGCCAGCAGCGGAGATTCTCCCTATGGCTACACCTTC
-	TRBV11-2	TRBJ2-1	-	CASSPDTGASLYNEQFF	TGTGCCAGCAGCCCCGACACAGGCGCTTCCTTATACAATGAGCAGTTCTTC
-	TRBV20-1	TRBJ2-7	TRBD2	CSARDLTSEAYEQYF	TGCAGTGCTAGAGATTTAACTAGCGAGGCCTACGAGCAGTACTTC
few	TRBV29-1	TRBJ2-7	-	CSVKALGTYEQYF	TGCAGCGTTAAGGCGCTGGGGACCTACGAGCAGTACTTC
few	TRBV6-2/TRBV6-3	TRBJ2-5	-	CASSYSASPAPNQGGVETQYF	TGTGCCAGCAGTTACTCAGCCAGTCCCGCCCCAAACCAGGGTGGTGTAGAGACCCAGTACTTC
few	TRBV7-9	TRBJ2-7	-	CASSATGGAGDEQYF	TGTGCCAGCAGCGCTACAGGGGGAGCGGGGGACGAGCAGTACTTC
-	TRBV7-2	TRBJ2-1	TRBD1	CASSDTGGLNNEQFF	TGTGCCAGCAGCGATACAGGGGGCTTAAACAATGAGCAGTTCTTC
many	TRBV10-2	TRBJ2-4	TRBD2	CASTPSGGGIQYF	TGCGCCAGCACCCCTAGCGGGGGAGGCATTCAGTACTTC
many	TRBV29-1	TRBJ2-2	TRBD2	CSVEGLAGAGELFF	TGCAGCGTTGAAGGGCTAGCGGGGGCCGGGGAGCTGTTTTTT
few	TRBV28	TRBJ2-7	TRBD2	CASSLPSLAGGHEQYF	TGTGCCAGCAGTCTCCCCTCACTAGCGGGAGGCCACGAGCAGTACTTC
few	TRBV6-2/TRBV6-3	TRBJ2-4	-	CASSRYEGVDIQYF	TGTGCCAGCAGCCGATATGAAGGGGTAGACATTCAGTACTTC
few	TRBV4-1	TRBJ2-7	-	CASSQVDNLYEQYF	TGCGCCAGCAGCCAAGTTGACAACCTCTACGAGCAGTACTTC
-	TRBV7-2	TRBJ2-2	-	CTSSLLQSGELFF	TGTACCAGCAGCCTATTACAGTCCGGGGAGCTGTTTTTT
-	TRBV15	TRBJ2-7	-	CATSRDPKKQFYEQYF	TGTGCCACCAGCAGAGATCCCAAAAAGCAATTCTACGAGCAGTACTTC
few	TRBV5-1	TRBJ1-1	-	CASSKQGSTEAFF	TGCGCCAGCAGCAAACAGGGCAGCACTGAAGCTTTCTTT
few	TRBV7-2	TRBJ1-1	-	CASSLGKTEAFF	TGTGCCAGCAGCTTAGGGAAAACTGAAGCTTTCTTT
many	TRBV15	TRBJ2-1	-	CATSRPEGSGGFF	TGTGCCACCAGCAGACCGGAAGGAAGTGGTGGGTTCTTC
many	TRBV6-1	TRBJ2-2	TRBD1	CASTKDRGFNTGELFF	TGTGCCAGCACAAAGGACAGGGGATTCAACACCGGGGAGCTGTTTTTT
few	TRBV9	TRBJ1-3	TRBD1	CASRAGQGSRDGGNTIYF	TGTGCCAGCAGGGCGGGACAGGGCTCACGAGACGGAGGAAACACCATATATTTT
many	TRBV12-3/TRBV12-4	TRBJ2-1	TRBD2	CASSSGTSGTYEQFF	TGTGCCAGCAGCTCCGGGACTAGCGGGACCTATGAGCAGTTCTTC
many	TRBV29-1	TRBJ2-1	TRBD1	CSASGTEYNEQFF	TGCAGCGCCTCCGGGACAGAGTACAATGAGCAGTTCTTC
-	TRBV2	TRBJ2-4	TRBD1	CASSEVGQGFQNIQYF	TGTGCCAGCAGTGAAGTAGGACAGGGTTTCCAAAACATTCAGTACTTC
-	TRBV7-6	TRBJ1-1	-	CASSLEGTENTEAFF	TGTGCCAGCAGCTTAGAGGGGACGGAGAACACTGAAGCTTTCTTT
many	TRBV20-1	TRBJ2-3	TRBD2	CSARGTSGRKDTQYF	TGCAGTGCTAGGGGAACTAGCGGGAGGAAAGATACGCAGTATTTT
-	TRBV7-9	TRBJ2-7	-	CASSPGLVVHEQYF	TGTGCCAGCTCCCCGGGCCTTGTGGTCCACGAGCAGTACTTC
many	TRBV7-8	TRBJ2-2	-	CASSFGSGELFF	TGTGCCAGCAGCTTTGGTTCAGGCGAACTGTTTTTT
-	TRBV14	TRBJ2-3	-	CASNTGSRRDTQYF	TGTGCCAGCAATACGGGCTCCCGACGGGATACGCAGTATTTT
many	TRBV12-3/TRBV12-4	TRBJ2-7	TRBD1	CASSPGTAQYF	TGTGCCAGCAGTCCTGGGACAGCTCAGTACTTC
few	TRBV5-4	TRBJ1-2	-	CASTPGGYGYTF	TGTGCCAGCACCCCCGGGGGCTATGGCTACACCTTC